The 4 T cell receptor beta chains listed next were all sequenced from one sample in a study of CD8+ T cells in alopecia areata (dated by TCRdb to between 2017 and 2018). The receptor library was made with the immunoSEQ multiplex PCR assay. For TCR sequencing, RNA was extracted from every sample and reverse transcribed into cDNA to serve as template. The immuneACCESS repertoire file appears here via TCRdb, limited to in-frame rearrangements. These files lack a portion of the clones; in checked studies, under half of the deficit traces to unresolved V genes, and the cause of the others is not known. This sample lists approximately 200,000 clones; roughly 64% were detected once. The ten top clones hold 5.5% of the sample. The time point tag for this specimen amounts to: around 26 weeks on oral tofacitinib. This sample's treatment or condition label indicates: oral pan-JAK inhibitor, 5-10 mg twice daily.

This material consisted of CD4+ T cells sorted from blood, taken at week 24, from a patient treated with tofacitinib. Receptors were obtained from a human donor with alopecia areata.

This clone was detected only a few times. The V gene is TRBV18, the J gene TRBJ2-7; 10 bases match TRBD1. Looked up from germline, CDR1 is KGHSH and CDR2 is LQKENI. V lost 5 bases and J lost 3; bases outside the gene matches: 7. This CDR3 is 15 amino acids long. The CDR3 here is CASSAGTGEIYEQYF. DNA of the CDR3: TGTGCCAGCTCAGCAGGGACAGGGGAAATCTACGAGCAGTACTTC.

The chain couples TRBV4-3 to TRBJ2-5; 7 bases are shared with TRBD1. The junction had 7 bases not matched to a gene; V was cut back by 1 base and J by 5 bases. The length of the CDR3 is 15 residues. Germline CDR1 and CDR2: LGHNA and YSLEER. The CDR3 coding sequence is TGCGCCAGCAGCCAAGCGGCAGGGGGATTGGAGACCCAGTACTTC. It yields the protein CASSQAAGGLETQYF.

The sample holds a few counts of this clone. This chain links TRBV10-3 with TRBJ2-5; 11 bases are a match to TRBD2. With 6 bases clipped from V and 5 bases from J, the junction kept 8 bases outside the gene matches. Looked up from germline, CDR1 is ENHRY and CDR2 is SYGVKD. The CDR3 spans 15 residues. Here the CDR3 reads CAISGTSGGGETQYF. The CDR3 region has the DNA TGTGCCATCAGCGGGACTAGCGGAGGGGGTGAGACCCAGTACTTC.

Worth noting for this clone: A junction end diverges from the germline sequence, so it may reflect a read error. The rearrangement uses TRBV11-2 and TRBJ1-3, with D hard to call. This CDR3 has 13 amino acids. Germline CDR1 is SGHAT and CDR2 is FQNNGV. CDR3 sequence reads: CASSLAYGDTIYF. CDR3 bases: TGTGCCAGCAGCTTAGCTTATGGAGACACCATATATTTT.